This T cell receptor beta chain was found in a study of beta chain features in type 1 diabetes. CDR1 and CDR2 from the germline V gene are SGDLS and YYNGEE. V gave up 0 bases and J gave up 1 base; unmatched junction bases: 3. The CDR3 consists of 16 residues. Sequenced material consisted of expressed TCRB transcripts (all of the isolated RNA was reverse transcribed). Profiling relied on immunoSEQ multiplex PCR, and the TCRdb table lists in-frame clones only, not all of them. The sample consists of about 410,000 clones, over 11% of them appearing once. The clonotype originates from a man aged 25-45 years in good health. The chain couples TRBV9 to TRBJ2-1, with TRBD2 matching over 8 bases. The source material was naive CD4+ T cells from blood. CDR3 coding DNA: TGTGCCAGCAGCGTAGCGGGCGGGAGGTCCTACAATGAGCAGTTCTTC. Translating it yields CASSVAGGRSYNEQFF.